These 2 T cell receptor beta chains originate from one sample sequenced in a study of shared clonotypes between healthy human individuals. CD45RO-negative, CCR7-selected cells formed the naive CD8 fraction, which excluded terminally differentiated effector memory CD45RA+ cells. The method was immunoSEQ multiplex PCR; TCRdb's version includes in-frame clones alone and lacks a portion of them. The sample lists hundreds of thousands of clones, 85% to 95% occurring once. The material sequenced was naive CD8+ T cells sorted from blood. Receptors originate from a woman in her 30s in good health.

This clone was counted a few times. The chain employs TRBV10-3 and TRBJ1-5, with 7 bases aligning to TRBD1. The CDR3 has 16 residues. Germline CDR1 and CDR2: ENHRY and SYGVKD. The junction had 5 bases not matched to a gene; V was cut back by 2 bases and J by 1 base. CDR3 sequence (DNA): TGTGCCATCAGTGAGCCGATGACAGGGAGCAATCAGCCCCAGCATTTT. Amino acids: CAISEPMTGSNQPQHF.

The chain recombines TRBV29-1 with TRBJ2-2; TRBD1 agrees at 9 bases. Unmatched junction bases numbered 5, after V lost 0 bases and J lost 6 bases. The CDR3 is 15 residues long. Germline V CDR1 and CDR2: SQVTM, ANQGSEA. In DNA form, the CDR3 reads TGCAGCGTTGAAGATCTACAGGGGGCGTCCGGGGAGCTGTTTTTT. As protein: CSVEDLQGASGELFF.